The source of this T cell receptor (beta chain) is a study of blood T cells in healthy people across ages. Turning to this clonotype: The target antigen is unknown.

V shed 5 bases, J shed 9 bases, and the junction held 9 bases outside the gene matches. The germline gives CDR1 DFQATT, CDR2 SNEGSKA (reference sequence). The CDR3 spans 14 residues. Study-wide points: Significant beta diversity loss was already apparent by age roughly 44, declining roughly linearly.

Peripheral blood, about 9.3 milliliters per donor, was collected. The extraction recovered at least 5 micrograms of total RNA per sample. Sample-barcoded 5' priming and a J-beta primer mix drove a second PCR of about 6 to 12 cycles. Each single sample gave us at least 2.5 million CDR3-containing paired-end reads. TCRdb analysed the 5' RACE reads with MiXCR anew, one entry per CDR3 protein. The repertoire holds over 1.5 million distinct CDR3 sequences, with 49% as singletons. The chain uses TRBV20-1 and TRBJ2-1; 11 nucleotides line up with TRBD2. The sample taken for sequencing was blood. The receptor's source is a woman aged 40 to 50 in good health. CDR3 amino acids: CSAGVLLAGGEQFF. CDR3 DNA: TGCAGTGCTGGGGTTTTGCTAGCGGGGGGTGAGCAGTTCTTC.